This T cell receptor beta chain was sequenced during a study of blood T cell repertoires in COVID-19. Overall study context: Samples of COVID-19 (acute and convalescent) were obtained from the United States, Italy and Spain. T cells, B-cell-depleted T cells, or PBMCs provided the cDNA or gDNA that served as material.

Germline CDR1 SGHTA, CDR2 FQGNSA. The ends lost 7 bases at V and 3 bases at J; junction bases unmatched: 7. The CDR3 has 15 amino acids. Per the authors' pipeline: It was from reference gene primer amplification that nucleated cell counts were estimated. Generated by immunoSEQ multiplex PCR, the TCRdb table keeps only in-frame clones and is missing some. V and J calls plus clone size are reproduced from that table; the DNA served to infer D and trimming. The sample consists of some 150,000 clones, 80% to 90% of them appearing once. The sample was peripheral blood. The rearrangement joins TRBV7-2 to TRBJ2-2; 8 bases match TRBD2. This TCR was recovered from a woman in her forties with acute or convalescent COVID-19. The CDR3 nucleotides read TGTGCCAGCATCACTAGCGGAAGCCACACCGGGGAGCTGTTTTTT. The encoded protein is CASITSGSHTGELFF.